This entry lists 31 T cell receptor beta chains sequenced from one sample in a study of T-cell reconstitution after alpha-beta-depleted transplantation in children. The library targeted TCRbeta and was prepared with unique molecular identifiers. TCRdb re-derived calls from the PCR reads in MiXCR, one entry per CDR3 protein. The sample lists some 87,000 distinct CDR3 sequences, about a sixth occurring once. The sequenced sample was PBMCs, mostly from graft donor cells, obtained 180 days after TCRalphabeta/CD19-depleted stem cell transplant. The source is a male patient aged 2 to 9 who had a stem cell transplant for acute lymphoblastic leukemia, so the T cells may come from the graft donor.

This clonotype has only a few counts. The chain employs TRBV18 and TRBJ2-5, with TRBD1 identical over 9 bases. Germline CDR1 and CDR2: KGHSH and LQKENI. V lost 3 bases, J lost 0 bases, and 8 bases stayed unmatched. The length of the CDR3 is 17 residues. CDR3 nucleotide sequence: TGTGCCAGCTCACCTCGCACCGGGACAGGGAACCAAGAGACCCAGTACTTC. Protein sequence: CASSPRTGTGNQETQYF.

The chain links TRBV29-1 to TRBJ1-2; 10 bases align to TRBD1. The CDR3 consists of 17 residues. The germline V gene encodes CDR1 SQVTM and CDR2 ANQGSEA. V lost 3 bases and J lost 6; bases outside the gene matches: 16. As DNA, the CDR3 is TGCAGCGTTGACCAGGGACAGGGGTTTTCCAGACTAAATGGCTACACCTTC. Translating gives CSVDQGQGFSRLNGYTF.

The chain recombines TRBV7-2 with TRBJ2-4; D tentatively fits TRBD1 or TRBD2 (5 bases each). CDR1 and CDR2 from the germline V gene are SGHTA and FQGNSA. CDR3 length: 16 residues. Trimming shortened V by 6 bases and J by 3 bases, and 18 bases separated the two germline ends. CDR3 in amino acids: CASRDRTGRGKNIQYF. Here the CDR3 DNA reads TGTGCCAGCAGGGACCGGACGGGAAGGGGCAAAAACATTCAGTACTTC.

This sequence joins TRBV7-8 and TRBJ2-1; 8 positions agree with TRBD1. The J segment lost 4 bases and the V segment lost 5 bases, leaving 4 bases of the junction unmatched. This CDR3 comprises 14 residues. The germline CDR1 and CDR2 sequences are SGHVS and FQNEAQ. CDR3 bases: TGTGCCAGCAGCGGACAGGGCTATTACAATGAGCAGTTCTTC. It specifies CASSGQGYYNEQFF.

This clonotype was seen more than once but under ten times. The rearrangement joins TRBV6-2 or TRBV6-3 to TRBJ2-7; D call uncertain. The V gene lost 3 bases and the J gene lost 2 bases, with 8 bases spanning the gap. This CDR3 has 13 residues. Germline values: CDR1 MNHEY, CDR2 SVGEGT. This chain's CDR3 is CASSYGQPYEQYF. CDR3 DNA sequence: TGTGCCAGCAGTTATGGGCAGCCCTACGAGCAGTACTTC.

This clonotype was recorded many times. The J gene is TRBJ2-2, the V gene TRBV5-1; D uncertain. The V end lost 0 bases, the J end lost 6 bases, and 6 bases lay between the germline ends. The CDR3 spans 13 residues. The germline CDR1 and CDR2 sequences are SGHRS and YFSETQ. CDR3 protein: CASSLGRAGELFF. In DNA form, the CDR3 reads TGCGCCAGCAGCTTGGGACGGGCCGGGGAGCTGTTTTTT.

This clonotype was detected a few times. V gene TRBV3-1 combines with J gene TRBJ1-1; no reliable D call. This CDR3 region has 14 residues. Trimming removed 1 base from V and 0 bases from J, with 6 bases in between. The germline V gene encodes CDR1 LGHDT and CDR2 YNNKEL (reference sequence). CDR3 in DNA: TGTGCCAGCAGCCAAGTCAGTATGAACACTGAAGCTTTCTTT. It encodes CASSQVSMNTEAFF.

The rearrangement links TRBV5-1 to TRBJ1-2; D remains ambiguous. Germline CDR1 reads SGHRS; CDR2 reads YFSETQ. V shed 2 bases and J shed 8 bases, with 10 bases lying between them. This CDR3 spans 12 amino acids. The DNA of the CDR3 is TGCGCCAGCAGCTTCGGAGAAGGCGGCTACACCTTC. Translating gives CASSFGEGGYTF.

In this sample, this clonotype turned up many times. The rearrangement joins TRBV5-1 to TRBJ2-1; 7 bases agree with TRBD1. The CDR3 has 14 amino acids. CDR1 SGHRS and CDR2 YFSETQ come from the germline V gene. V was clipped by 3 bases and J by 7 bases; unmatched bases: 7. CDR3 in DNA: TGCGCCAGCAGCTCCGGGACAGTCGGGAATGAGCAGTTCTTC. Protein product: CASSSGTVGNEQFF.

The J gene is TRBJ2-3, the V gene TRBV21-1. TRBV21-1 is annotated as a pseudogene. The CDR3 covers 15 residues. This chain's CDR3 is CASSKSNGGTDTQYF. In DNA form, the CDR3 reads TGTGCCAGCAGCAAGTCGAACGGGGGCACAGATACGCAGTATTTT.

CDR3 region: CSVVGAGNTDTQYF. For the CDR3, the DNA is TGCAGCGTTGTGGGGGCAGGGAACACAGATACGCAGTATTTT. This sequence joins TRBV29-1 and TRBJ2-3; the D gene is possibly TRBD1 (6 bases). Germline assignment: CDR1 SQVTM and CDR2 ANQGSEA. Deletions cut 4 bases from V and 2 bases from J, with 13 bases between. This CDR3 comprises 14 residues.

Only a few counts were recorded for this clonotype. The chain joins TRBV7-2 to TRBJ2-7; no definite D call. The germline V and J ends were trimmed by 4 bases and 2 bases, with 12 bases remaining between them. From germline, CDR1 is SGHTA and CDR2 FQGNSA. The length of the CDR3 is 14 residues. CDR3 bases: TGTGCCAGCAGCTCCTCAGGCTCTCCCTACGAGCAGTACTTC. It codes for CASSSSGSPYEQYF. The entire variable domain, with the rest obtained from reference TRBV7-2 and TRBJ2-7, is as follows: GAGVSQSPSNKVTEKGKDVELRCDPISGHTALYWYRQSLGQGLEFLIYFQGNSAPDKSGLPSDRFSAERTGGSVSTLTIQRTQQEDSAVYLCASSSSGSPYEQYFGPGTRLTVT.

This chain links TRBV23-1 with TRBJ2-6, with 8 positions matching TRBD1. TRBV23-1 is recorded as an ORF, its role being uncertain. The V gene end was trimmed by 0 bases and the J gene end by 0 bases; junction bases not matched to a gene: 16. This CDR3 is 22 amino acids long. The CDR3 sequence: CASSQSGRGRDRTNSGANVLTF. In nucleotides, the CDR3 is TGCGCCAGCAGTCAATCGGGTAGAGGGCGGGACAGGACTAACTCTGGGGCCAACGTCCTGACTTTC.

V is TRBV27 and J is TRBJ1-2, with D possibly TRBD1 on 5 matching bases. This CDR3 has 13 residues. The germline gives CDR1 MNHEY, CDR2 SMNVEV (reference sequence). Trimming took off 1 base at V and 7 bases at J, with 10 bases between the two ends. This CDR3 reads CASSLFGTSGYTF. In nucleotides, the CDR3 is TGTGCCAGCAGTTTATTTGGGACTAGTGGCTACACCTTC.

This clonotype was observed a few times. A junction boundary mismatches the germline segment, possibly from a read error. V is TRBV7-7 and J is TRBJ2-2, with 8 bases aligning to TRBD1. The CDR3 contains 15 residues. Germline V gene data show CDR1 as SSHAT and CDR2 as FNYEAQ (reference sequence). The CDR3 DNA reads as TGTGCTAGCAGCTCCGGACAGGGCAACACCGGGGAGCTGTTTTTT. Protein: CASSSGQGNTGELFF.

CDR3 sequence (DNA): TGCGCCAGCAGCTTGGCGCCAGGGGGCACTGAAGCTTTCTTT. Its translation is CASSLAPGGTEAFF. The chain links TRBV5-1 to TRBJ1-1, with 7 bases lining up with TRBD1. V gave up 0 bases and J gave up 4 bases; unmatched junction bases: 3. The CDR3 is 14 residues long. CDR1 is SGHRS and CDR2 is YFSETQ in the germline V gene.

This clonotype was seen a handful of times. The CDR3 DNA is TGTGCCAGCAGTGACGGGGGGGCCAAAAACATTCAGTACTTC. It yields the protein CASSDGGAKNIQYF. This chain connects TRBV6-1 to TRBJ2-4, with TRBD2 matching 7 bases. Germline assignment: CDR1 MNHNS and CDR2 SASEGT. The CDR3 has 14 residues. Trimming took 3 bases from V and 1 from J; bases not matched to a gene: 0.

This clonotype was counted ten times or more. The J gene is TRBJ1-2, the V gene TRBV10-3; D may be TRBD1 (6 bases). This CDR3 has 15 amino acids. The V gene's germline CDR1 is ENHRY and CDR2 SYGVKD. V lost 4 bases and J lost 0, with 12 bases in between. CDR3 bases: TGTGCCATCAGTGGGGACAATGGTTCTAACTATGGCTACACCTTC. Encoded protein: CAISGDNGSNYGYTF.

This clonotype showed up just a few times. CDR3 in amino acids: CASSSVQGRQYF. The CDR3 region has the DNA TGTGCCAGCAGCTCAGTCCAGGGGCGGCAGTACTTC. The chain links TRBV7-9 to TRBJ2-7; the D gene is possibly TRBD1 (6 bases). The CDR3 covers 12 residues. Germline CDR1 reads SEHNR; CDR2 reads FQNEAQ (reference sequence). The V end lost 4 bases, the J end lost 9 bases, and 13 bases lay between the germline ends.

This clonotype was found a few times. CDR3 in amino acids: CASKEGNQETQYF. The CDR3 DNA sequence: TGCGCCAGCAAGGAGGGAAACCAAGAGACCCAGTACTTC. The J gene is TRBJ2-5, the V gene TRBV5-1; tentatively, D is TRBD2 (6 bases). Germline V gene lookup returns CDR1 SGHRS and CDR2 YFSETQ. The CDR3 has 13 residues. Trimming removed 6 bases at V and 0 bases at J, with 9 bases between.

V is TRBV20-1 and J is TRBJ2-7; D not resolved. Germline CDR1 reads DFQATT; CDR2 reads SNEGSKA (reference sequence). Trimming left V 0 bases short and J 7 bases short, with 16 bases between. CDR3 length equals 14 residues. CDR3 amino acids: CSARDPPNMGEQYF. The CDR3 region has the DNA TGCAGTGCTAGAGATCCCCCCAATATGGGGGAGCAGTACTTC.

This clonotype occurred a few times. The chain uses TRBV12-3 or TRBV12-4 and TRBJ1-5; D is ambiguous. This CDR3 spans 12 amino acids. The V end lost 6 bases, the J end lost 4 bases, and 7 bases lay between the germline ends. CDR3 sequence: CASREPNQPQHF. For the CDR3, the DNA is TGTGCCAGCAGGGAGCCTAATCAGCCCCAGCATTTT.

This clonotype was observed many times. The chain recombines TRBV11-2 with TRBJ2-1; D is unclear. The germline V gene has CDR1 SGHAT and CDR2 FQNNGV. The germline V and J ends were trimmed by 2 bases and 9 bases, with 14 bases remaining between them. CDR3 length: 14 amino acids. The CDR3 nucleotides are TGTGCCAGCAGCTTAATGATGAGTACGGGTGAGCAGTTCTTC. Translating gives CASSLMMSTGEQFF.

This chain connects TRBV5-5 to TRBJ2-7; possible D gene TRBD1, 6 bases. Germline V gives CDR1 SGHKS, CDR2 YYEKEE (reference sequence). The V and J ends lost 0 bases and 2 bases respectively, with 12 bases between them. CDR3 length: 15 amino acids. DNA of the CDR3: TGTGCCAGCAGCTTGGCGGGACACAAGACCTACGAGCAGTACTTC. Translated, it gives CASSLAGHKTYEQYF.

The sample holds a few counts of this clonotype. V is TRBV5-1 and J is TRBJ1-3; D uncertain. Trimming cost V 0 bases and J 0 bases, with 7 bases left between them. The CDR3 contains 15 residues. Germline V gene lookup returns CDR1 SGHRS and CDR2 YFSETQ. CDR3 in amino acids: CASSLARSSGNTIYF. The CDR3 nucleotides are TGCGCCAGCAGCTTGGCTCGGAGCTCTGGAAACACCATATATTTT.

The V gene is TRBV20-1, the J gene TRBJ1-1, with no clear D. Germline-derived CDR1 and CDR2 are DFQATT and SNEGSKA (reference sequence). This CDR3 contains 17 residues. Trimming cost V 3 bases and J 5 bases, with 25 bases left between them. The CDR3, as DNA: TGCAGTGCTAGTCCCGGCAGGTCGATTAATAGAATGACTGAAGCTTTCTTT. Its translation: CSASPGRSINRMTEAFF.

Many counts were recorded for this clonotype. The V gene is TRBV20-1, the J gene TRBJ1-2; tentatively, D is TRBD1 (6 bases). V shed 4 bases and J shed 5 bases, with 14 bases lying between them. Per germline, CDR1 DFQATT and CDR2 SNEGSKA (reference sequence). This CDR3 has 13 residues. The CDR3 is CSAIPTGAYGYTF. CDR3 sequence (DNA): TGCAGTGCTATCCCGACAGGTGCATATGGCTACACCTTC.

This clonotype was seen a few times. The J gene is TRBJ2-3, the V gene TRBV4-3; 9 nucleotides line up with TRBD2. J lost 2 bases, V lost 2 bases, and 11 bases had no gene match. The V gene's germline CDR1 is LGHNA and CDR2 YSLEER. This CDR3 is 18 amino acids long. The CDR3 nucleotides are TGCGCCAGCAGCCAAAACCAAAGGGGCGGGGGGGACACAGATACGCAGTATTTT. The encoded protein is CASSQNQRGGGDTDTQYF.

Relative to its sample, this clonotype is medium-sized (0.01 to 0.1%). This chain joins TRBV6-2 or TRBV6-3 and TRBJ2-1; the match to TRBD2 covers 9 bases. The germline V gene encodes CDR1 MNHEY and CDR2 SVGEGT. CDR3 length: 15 amino acids. J was trimmed by 2 bases and V by 6 bases; bases with no gene match: 5. Here the CDR3 reads CASSISGSPYNEQFF. CDR3 nucleotides: TGTGCCAGCAGCATTAGCGGGAGCCCCTACAATGAGCAGTTCTTC.

With regard to this clonotype: A much larger clone is a single base away; this may be a read error. The chain's CDR3 is CASSVQRGTTDTQYF. The CDR3 bases are TGCGCCAGCAGCGTCCAGCGGGGGACCACAGATACGCAGTATTTT. V is TRBV5-1 and J is TRBJ2-3, with 8 bases fitting TRBD2. With 4 bases clipped from V and 2 bases from J, the junction kept 6 bases outside the gene matches. Germline V gene lookup returns CDR1 SGHRS and CDR2 YFSETQ. The CDR3 sequence is 15 residues long.

This clonotype was recorded a few times. The chain recombines TRBV12-3 or TRBV12-4 with TRBJ2-7, with D possibly being TRBD1 or TRBD2 (5 bases each). Trimming stripped 6 bases from V and 2 bases from J, with 17 bases between. The CDR3 consists of 15 residues. For the CDR3, the DNA is TGTGCCAGCAGCCGAGGGGTCCTCGGCACCTACGAGCAGTACTTC. Translating it yields CASSRGVLGTYEQYF.